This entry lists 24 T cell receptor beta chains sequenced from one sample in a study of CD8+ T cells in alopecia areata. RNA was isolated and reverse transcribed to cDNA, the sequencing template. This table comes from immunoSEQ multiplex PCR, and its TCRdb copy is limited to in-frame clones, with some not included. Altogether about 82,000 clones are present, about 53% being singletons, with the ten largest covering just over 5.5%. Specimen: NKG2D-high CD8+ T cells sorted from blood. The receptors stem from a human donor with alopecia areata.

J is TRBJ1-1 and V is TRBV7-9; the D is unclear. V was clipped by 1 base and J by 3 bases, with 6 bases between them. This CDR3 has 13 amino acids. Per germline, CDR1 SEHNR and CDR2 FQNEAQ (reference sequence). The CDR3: CASSLGPYTEAFF. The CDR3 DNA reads TGTGCCAGCAGCTTAGGCCCCTACACTGAAGCTTTCTTT. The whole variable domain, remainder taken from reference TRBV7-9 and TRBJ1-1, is DTGVSQNPRHKITKRGQNVTFRCDPISEHNRLYWYRQTLGQGPEFLTYFQNEAQLEKSRLLSDRFSAERPKGSFSTLEIQRTEQGDSAMYLCASSLGPYTEAFFGQGTRLTVV.

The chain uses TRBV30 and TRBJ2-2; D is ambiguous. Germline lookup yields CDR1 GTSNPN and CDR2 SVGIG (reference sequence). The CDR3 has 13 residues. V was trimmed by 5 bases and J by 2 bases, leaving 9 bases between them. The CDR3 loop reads CAWEPTNTGELFF. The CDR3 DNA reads TGTGCCTGGGAACCTACTAACACCGGGGAGCTGTTTTTT. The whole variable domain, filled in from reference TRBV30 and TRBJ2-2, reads SQTIHQWPATLVQPVGSPLSLECTVEGTSNPNLYWYRQAAGRGLQLLFYSVGIGQISSEVPQNLSASRPQDRQFILSSKKLLLSDSGFYLCAWEPTNTGELFFGEGSRLTVL.

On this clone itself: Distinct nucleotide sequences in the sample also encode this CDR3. In nucleotides, the CDR3 is TGTGCCAGCAGTTTGGGTACAGGGACCGGGGAGCTGTTTTTT. Protein product: CASSLGTGTGELFF. The chain has TRBV27 and TRBJ2-2; tentatively, D is TRBD1 (6 bases). V lost 3 bases and J lost 5, with 10 bases in between. CDR1 is MNHEY, CDR2 SMNVEV, per germline (reference sequence). The CDR3 has 14 residues.

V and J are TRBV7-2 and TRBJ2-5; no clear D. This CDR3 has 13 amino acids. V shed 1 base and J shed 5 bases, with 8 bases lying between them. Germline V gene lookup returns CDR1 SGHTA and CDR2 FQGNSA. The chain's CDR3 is CASSLGAPETQYF. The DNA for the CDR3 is TGTGCCAGCAGCTTAGGCGCTCCGGAGACCCAGTACTTC.

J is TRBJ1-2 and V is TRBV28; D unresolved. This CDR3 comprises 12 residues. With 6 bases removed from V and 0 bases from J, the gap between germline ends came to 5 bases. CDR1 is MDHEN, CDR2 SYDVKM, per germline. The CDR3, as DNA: TGTGCCAGCAGCCCTCCTAACTATGGCTACACCTTC. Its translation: CASSPPNYGYTF.

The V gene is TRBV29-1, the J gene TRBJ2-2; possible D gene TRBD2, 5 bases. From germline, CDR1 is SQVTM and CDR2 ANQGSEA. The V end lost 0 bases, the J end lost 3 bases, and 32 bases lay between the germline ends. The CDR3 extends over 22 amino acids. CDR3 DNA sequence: TGCAGCGTTGAAGATGGCGACCCGGCGGCCCCGGACGGAGGAACCGACACCGGGGAGCTGTTTTTT. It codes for CSVEDGDPAAPDGGTDTGELFF.

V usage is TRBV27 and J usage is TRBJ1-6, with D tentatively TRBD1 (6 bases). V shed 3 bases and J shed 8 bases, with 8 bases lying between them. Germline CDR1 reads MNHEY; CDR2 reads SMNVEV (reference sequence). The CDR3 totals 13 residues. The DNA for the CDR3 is TGTGCCAGCAGTTTTTCAGGGGATTCACCCCTCCACTTT. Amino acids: CASSFSGDSPLHF.

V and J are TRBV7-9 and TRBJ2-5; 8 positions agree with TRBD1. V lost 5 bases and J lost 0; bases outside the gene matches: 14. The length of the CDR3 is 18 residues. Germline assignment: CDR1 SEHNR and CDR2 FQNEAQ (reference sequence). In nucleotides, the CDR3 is TGTGCCAGCAGCCCACGAACCAACATACAGGGGGACCAAGAGACCCAGTACTTC. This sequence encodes CASSPRTNIQGDQETQYF.

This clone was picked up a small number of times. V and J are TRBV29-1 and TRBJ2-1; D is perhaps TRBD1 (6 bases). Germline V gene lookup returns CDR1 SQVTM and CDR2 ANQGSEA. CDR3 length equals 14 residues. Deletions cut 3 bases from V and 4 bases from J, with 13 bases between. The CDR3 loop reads CSVEPGQTYNEQFF. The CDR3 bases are TGCAGCGTTGAGCCGGGACAAACGTACAATGAGCAGTTCTTC.

CDR3 residues: CSVTPGEGKLFF. CDR3 sequence (DNA): TGCAGCGTGACTCCGGGGGAGGGAAAACTGTTTTTT. The V call is TRBV29-1, the J call TRBJ1-4; D possibly corresponds to TRBD1 (5 bases). The germline gives CDR1 SQVTM, CDR2 ANQGSEA. The CDR3 has 12 residues. V lost 6 bases and J lost 10, with 15 bases in between.

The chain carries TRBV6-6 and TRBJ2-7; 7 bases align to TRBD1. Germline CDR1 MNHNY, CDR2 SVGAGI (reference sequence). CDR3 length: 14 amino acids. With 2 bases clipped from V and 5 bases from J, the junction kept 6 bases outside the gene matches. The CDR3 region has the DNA TGTGCCAGCAGTTACGAGGGGGCTCGGGACGAGCAGTACTTC. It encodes CASSYEGARDEQYF.

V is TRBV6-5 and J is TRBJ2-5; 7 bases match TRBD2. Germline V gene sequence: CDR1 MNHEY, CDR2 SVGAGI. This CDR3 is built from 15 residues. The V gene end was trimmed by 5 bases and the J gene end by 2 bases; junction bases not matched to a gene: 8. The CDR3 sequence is CASSLGGWEQETQYF. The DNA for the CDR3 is TGTGCCAGCAGTCTGGGGGGGTGGGAACAAGAGACCCAGTACTTC.

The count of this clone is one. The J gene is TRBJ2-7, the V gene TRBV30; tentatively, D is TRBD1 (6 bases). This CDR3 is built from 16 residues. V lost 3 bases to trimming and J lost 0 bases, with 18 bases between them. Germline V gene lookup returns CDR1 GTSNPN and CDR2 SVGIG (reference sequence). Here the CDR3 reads CAWSPGTLDYSYEQYF. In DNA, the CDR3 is TGTGCCTGGAGCCCCGGGACACTTGATTACTCCTACGAGCAGTACTTC.

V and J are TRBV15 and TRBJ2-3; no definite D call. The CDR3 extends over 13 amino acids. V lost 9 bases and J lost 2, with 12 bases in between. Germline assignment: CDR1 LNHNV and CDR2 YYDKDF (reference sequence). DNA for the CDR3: TGTGCCACAAGGTCATCCAACACAGATACGCAGTATTTT. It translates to CATRSSNTDTQYF.

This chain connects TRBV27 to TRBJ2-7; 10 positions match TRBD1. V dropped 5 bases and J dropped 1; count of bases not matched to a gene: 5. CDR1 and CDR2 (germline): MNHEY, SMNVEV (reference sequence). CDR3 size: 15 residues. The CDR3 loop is CASSPRDRGSYEQYF. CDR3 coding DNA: TGTGCCAGCAGTCCCAGGGACAGGGGATCCTACGAGCAGTACTTC.

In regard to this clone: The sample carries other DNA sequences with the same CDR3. This chain's CDR3 is CASSLWSSYNEQFF. The CDR3 coding sequence is TGTGCCAGCAGTTTATGGAGCTCCTACAATGAGCAGTTCTTC. The rearrangement links TRBV27 to TRBJ2-1; no reliable D call. Per germline, CDR1 MNHEY and CDR2 SMNVEV (reference sequence). The germline V and J ends were trimmed by 1 base and 0 bases, with 4 bases remaining between them. The CDR3 runs to 14 residues.

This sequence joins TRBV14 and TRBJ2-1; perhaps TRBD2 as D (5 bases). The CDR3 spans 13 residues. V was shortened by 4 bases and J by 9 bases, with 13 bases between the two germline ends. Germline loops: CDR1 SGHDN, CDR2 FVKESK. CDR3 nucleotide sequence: TGTGCCAGCAGCCCTTGGCGGGTGGCTGAGCAGTTCTTC. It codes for CASSPWRVAEQFF.

The DNA of the CDR3 is TGTGCCAGCAGTTTATACGGGACAGCCTACACCTTC. Its protein is CASSLYGTAYTF. The rearrangement joins TRBV27 to TRBJ1-2, with TRBD1 matching over 7 bases. The CDR3 is 12 amino acids. CDR1 is MNHEY, CDR2 SMNVEV, per germline (reference sequence). The J segment lost 10 bases and the V segment lost 1 base, leaving 3 bases of the junction unmatched.

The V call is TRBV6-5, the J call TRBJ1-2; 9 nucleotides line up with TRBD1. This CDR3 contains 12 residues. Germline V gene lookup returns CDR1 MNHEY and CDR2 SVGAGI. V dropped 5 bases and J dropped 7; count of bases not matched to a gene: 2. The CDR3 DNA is TGTGCCAGCAGTGGGACAGGGCTTGGCTACACCTTC. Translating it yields CASSGTGLGYTF.

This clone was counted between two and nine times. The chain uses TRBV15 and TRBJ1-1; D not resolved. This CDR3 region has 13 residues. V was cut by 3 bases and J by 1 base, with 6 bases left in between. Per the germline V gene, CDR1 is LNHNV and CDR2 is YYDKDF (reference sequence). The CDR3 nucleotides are TGTGCCACCAGCAGTCACAGGAACACTGAAGCTTTCTTT. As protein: CATSSHRNTEAFF.

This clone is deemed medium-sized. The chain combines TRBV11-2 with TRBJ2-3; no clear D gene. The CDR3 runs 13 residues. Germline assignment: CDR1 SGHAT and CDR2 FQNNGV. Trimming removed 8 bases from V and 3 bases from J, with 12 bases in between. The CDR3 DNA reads TGTGCCAGCCTCCTGTCGGGTACAGATACGCAGTATTTT. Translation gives CASLLSGTDTQYF.

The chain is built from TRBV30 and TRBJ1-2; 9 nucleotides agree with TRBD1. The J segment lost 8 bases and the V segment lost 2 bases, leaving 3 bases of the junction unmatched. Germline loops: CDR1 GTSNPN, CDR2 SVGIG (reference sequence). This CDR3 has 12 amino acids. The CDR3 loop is CAWSWTGEGYTF. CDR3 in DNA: TGTGCCTGGAGTTGGACAGGGGAGGGCTACACCTTC.

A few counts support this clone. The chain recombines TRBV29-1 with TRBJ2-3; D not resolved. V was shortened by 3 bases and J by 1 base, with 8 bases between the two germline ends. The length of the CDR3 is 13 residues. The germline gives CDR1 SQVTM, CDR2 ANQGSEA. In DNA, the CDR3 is TGCAGCGTTGAGAAGCTCGGCACAGATACGCAGTATTTT. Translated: CSVEKLGTDTQYF.

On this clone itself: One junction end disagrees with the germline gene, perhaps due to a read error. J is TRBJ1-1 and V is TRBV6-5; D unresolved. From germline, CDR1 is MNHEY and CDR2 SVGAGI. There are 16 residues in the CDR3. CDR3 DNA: TGTGCCAGCAGTAACTCCCCCGAGGCGGGGAACACTGAAGCTTTCTTT. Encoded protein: CASSNSPEAGNTEAFF.